These 31 T cell receptor beta chains originate from one sample sequenced in a study of cytomegalovirus exposure and HLA in healthy donors. The PCR used 60 Vbeta and 13 Jbeta primers. Clones were sequenced by immunoSEQ multiplex PCR, and TCRdb holds only the in-frame ones, with some missing. The sample carries about 210,000 clones, 81% recorded once. The sample was PBMCs. All receptors derive from a man aged 40-50 years in good health and CMV-seropositive.

V usage is TRBV7-9 and J usage is TRBJ1-2; D might be TRBD1 (6 bases). The CDR3 has 14 residues. The V and J ends lost 5 bases and 4 bases respectively, with 14 bases between them. Germline V lookup: CDR1 SEHNR, CDR2 FQNEAQ (reference sequence). The CDR3 sequence: CASSTNRDTYGYTF. CDR3 DNA: TGTGCCAGCAGCACGAACAGGGATACCTATGGCTACACCTTC.

This clone appeared a single time. The rearrangement joins TRBV27 to TRBJ2-7, with 10 nucleotides matching TRBD2. Germline CDR1 is MNHEY and CDR2 is SMNVEV (reference sequence). This CDR3 region has 16 residues. Losses at the gene ends were 5 bases for V and 3 bases for J; bases not matched to a gene: 10. The CDR3 region is CASSKTRTSGFYEQYF. CDR3 bases: TGTGCCAGCAGTAAGACCCGGACTAGCGGATTCTACGAGCAGTACTTC.

The chain has TRBV7-3 and TRBJ1-1; no definite D call. CDR1 SGHTA and CDR2 FQGTGA come from the germline V gene. This CDR3 comprises 13 residues. Trimming pared 1 base from V and 3 bases from J, leaving 6 bases between. This CDR3 reads CASSLKLHTEAFF. CDR3 in DNA: TGTGCCAGCAGCTTAAAACTCCACACTGAAGCTTTCTTT.

The rearrangement uses TRBV7-3 and TRBJ1-2, with 8 bases that match TRBD1. Germline trimming cut 5 bases from V and 5 bases from J; bases unmatched to any gene: 13. The CDR3 runs to 16 residues. From germline, CDR1 is SGHTA and CDR2 FQGTGA. CDR3 in amino acids: CASSRREPGTGYGYTF. As DNA, the CDR3 is TGTGCCAGCAGCCGGAGGGAACCCGGGACAGGATATGGCTACACCTTC.

The V call is TRBV28, the J call TRBJ2-1, with 12 bases fitting TRBD2. Trimming cost V 4 bases and J 6 bases; bases outside gene matches: 4. Germline CDR1 is MDHEN and CDR2 is SYDVKM. There are 15 residues in the CDR3. CDR3 nucleotides: TGTGCCAGCAGTTCCCTAGCGGGAGGGGTCAATGAGCAGTTCTTC. Encoded protein: CASSSLAGGVNEQFF.

The rearrangement links TRBV29-1 to TRBJ1-4; the D gene is possibly TRBD1 (5 bases). V lost 6 bases and J 12 bases, leaving 23 bases between the germline ends. The CDR3 loop spans 14 amino acids. CDR1 and CDR2 from the germline V gene are SQVTM and ANQGSEA. Here the CDR3 reads CSVATGAFNRELFF. Here the CDR3 DNA reads TGCAGCGTAGCCACTGGGGCGTTTAACCGGGAACTGTTTTTT.

The chain uses TRBV27 and TRBJ1-1; 9 nucleotides agree with TRBD1. V was clipped by 6 bases and J by 4 bases; unmatched bases: 12. The germline V gene encodes CDR1 MNHEY and CDR2 SMNVEV (reference sequence). CDR3 length equals 16 residues. CDR3: CASRRTGVIVGTEAFF. The CDR3 region has the DNA TGTGCCAGCAGGCGGACAGGGGTAATCGTGGGCACTGAAGCTTTCTTT.

This clone appeared a few times. The chain recombines TRBV6-5 with TRBJ1-4, with D maybe TRBD1 (6 bases). The CDR3 covers 16 residues. Germline loops: CDR1 MNHEY, CDR2 SVGAGI. V dropped 4 bases and J dropped 0 bases, with 12 bases sitting between them. Written as DNA, the CDR3 is TGTGCCAGCAGTTTTGCAGGGGACCCAACTAATGAAAAACTGTTTTTT. It is translated as CASSFAGDPTNEKLFF.

This clone came up a few times. The chain links TRBV13 to TRBJ2-5, with 13 bases identical to TRBD2. The germline V gene encodes CDR1 PRHDT and CDR2 FYEKMQ (reference sequence). This CDR3 has 17 amino acids. V trimming: 1 base; J trimming: 5 bases; junction bases outside the gene matches: 7. The CDR3, as DNA: TGTGCCAGCAGCTTAGTGACTAGCGGGAGGTTTGCGGAGACCCAGTACTTC. Translated, it gives CASSLVTSGRFAETQYF.

The chain couples TRBV28 to TRBJ2-5; no firm D call. Germline CDR1 reads MDHEN; CDR2 reads SYDVKM. This CDR3 contains 14 residues. Trimming removed 3 bases from V and 5 bases from J, with 13 bases in between. The CDR3 protein is CASSLSSVRETQYF. The CDR3 DNA reads as TGTGCCAGCAGTTTGTCGAGTGTCAGGGAGACCCAGTACTTC.

The V call is TRBV6-6, the J call TRBJ2-7, with D unresolved. Germline loops: CDR1 MNHNY, CDR2 SVGAGI (reference sequence). Deletions cut 6 bases from V and 0 bases from J, with 15 bases between. The CDR3 spans 15 residues. CDR3 bases: TGTGCCAGCAGCACTCTCGGCGGTAGCTCCTACGAGCAGTACTTC. It translates to CASSTLGGSSYEQYF.

V usage is TRBV5-4 and J usage is TRBJ1-2, with 10 bases fitting TRBD1. Germline assignment: CDR1 SGHNT and CDR2 YYREEE (reference sequence). The CDR3 sequence is 16 residues long. J gave up 6 bases and V 3 bases, and 11 bases lay outside the gene matches. The CDR3, as DNA: TGTGCCAGCAGCTCGCGGGACAGGGGTGGGAAGGATGGCTACACCTTC. Its translation: CASSSRDRGGKDGYTF.

This chain joins TRBV6-5 and TRBJ1-1, with 8 bases identical to TRBD1. J lost 0 bases, V lost 3 bases, and 3 bases had no gene match. Germline lookup yields CDR1 MNHEY and CDR2 SVGAGI. This CDR3 spans 15 amino acids. This CDR3 reads CASSYNRGMNTEAFF. The CDR3 nucleotides are TGTGCCAGCAGTTATAACAGGGGGATGAACACTGAAGCTTTCTTT.

The DNA for the CDR3 is TGCGCCAGCAGGGGGTGGAGGAGGGCCGGGGAGCTGTTTTTT. Translated, it gives CASRGWRRAGELFF. The chain links TRBV5-1 to TRBJ2-2, with TRBD2 as a possible D gene (6 bases). The ends were cut back, 5 bases at V and 6 bases at J, with 14 bases in the middle. Germline assignment: CDR1 SGHRS and CDR2 YFSETQ. CDR3 length: 14 residues.

The V gene is TRBV7-8, the J gene TRBJ2-7; the match to TRBD1 covers 8 bases. V was clipped by 1 base and J by 2 bases; unmatched bases: 4. Germline CDR1 is SGHVS and CDR2 is FQNEAQ. The CDR3 is 15 amino acids. CDR3 protein: CASSLGNRGTYEQYF. CDR3 sequence (DNA): TGTGCCAGCAGCTTAGGTAACAGGGGGACCTACGAGCAGTACTTC.

The chain is built from TRBV29-1 and TRBJ2-7; 9 positions match TRBD1. The CDR3 consists of 16 residues. Looked up from germline, CDR1 is SQVTM and CDR2 is ANQGSEA. V was clipped by 0 bases and J by 2 bases; unmatched bases: 8. The CDR3 region is CSVEDQGRTGAYEQYF. DNA of the CDR3: TGCAGCGTTGAAGATCAGGGAAGGACAGGGGCCTACGAGCAGTACTTC.

The chain is built from TRBV2 and TRBJ1-1, with 11 bases aligning to TRBD1. Per the germline V gene, CDR1 is SNHLY and CDR2 is FYNNEI. Trimming at V came to 6 bases and at J to 3 bases, leaving 6 bases not matched to a gene. The CDR3 has 15 residues. This chain's CDR3 is CASRDRGRSDTEAFF. In DNA form, the CDR3 reads TGTGCCAGCAGGGACAGGGGGCGCTCGGACACTGAAGCTTTCTTT.

The chain has TRBV9 and TRBJ2-1; D possibly corresponds to TRBD2 (5 bases). Trimming removed 0 bases from V and 5 bases from J, with 15 bases in between. CDR1 is SGDLS and CDR2 is YYNGEE in the germline V gene. CDR3 length equals 16 residues. This chain's CDR3 is CASSVAGVALNNEQFF. CDR3 nucleotide sequence: TGTGCCAGCAGCGTAGCTGGGGTAGCGCTCAACAATGAGCAGTTCTTC.

The V and J genes are TRBV7-2 and TRBJ2-7; 8 bases map to TRBD2. Germline loops: CDR1 SGHTA, CDR2 FQGNSA. CDR3 length: 14 amino acids. V was pared by 5 bases and J by 1 base, with 4 bases of the junction left unmatched. Written as DNA, the CDR3 is TGTGCCAGCAGCCTACCTAGCGGGTCCTACGAGCAGTACTTC. It is translated as CASSLPSGSYEQYF.

The chain employs TRBV19 and TRBJ1-5, with 9 bases identical to TRBD1. This CDR3 spans 14 amino acids. Germline V CDR1 and CDR2: LNHDA, SQIVND (reference sequence). V was clipped by 9 bases and J by 3 bases; unmatched bases: 6. CDR3 protein: CASSRTGANQPQHF. The CDR3 DNA reads as TGTGCCAGCAGTCGGACAGGGGCCAATCAGCCCCAGCATTTT.

This chain links TRBV5-1 with TRBJ1-2, with 7 nucleotides matching TRBD1. V trimming: 4 bases; J trimming: 2 bases; junction bases outside the gene matches: 5. The CDR3 contains 14 residues. Per germline, CDR1 SGHRS and CDR2 YFSETQ. The CDR3 loop is CASSRGQQNYGYTF. CDR3 DNA: TGCGCCAGCAGCCGGGGACAGCAAAACTATGGCTACACCTTC.

V is TRBV2 and J is TRBJ1-1; perhaps TRBD1 as D (5 bases). Trimming removed 2 bases from V and 3 bases from J, with 13 bases in between. Per the germline V gene, CDR1 is SNHLY and CDR2 is FYNNEI. The CDR3 has 15 amino acids. The CDR3 region is CASSEQGSVDTEAFF. CDR3 DNA sequence: TGTGCCAGCAGTGAACAGGGTTCGGTGGACACTGAAGCTTTCTTT.

The chain is built from TRBV10-3 and TRBJ1-3; D remains ambiguous. From germline, CDR1 is ENHRY and CDR2 SYGVKD. V lost 2 bases and J lost 1, with 9 bases in between. This CDR3 contains 15 residues. Written as DNA, the CDR3 is TGTGCCATCAGTGAGAGGAGTCTTTCTGGAAACACCATATATTTT. Translation gives CAISERSLSGNTIYF.

This clone was counted at least ten times. The rearrangement uses TRBV2 and TRBJ2-5; 14 nucleotides agree with TRBD2. The CDR3 spans 16 residues. Germline CDR1 reads SNHLY; CDR2 reads FYNNEI. V lost 6 bases to trimming and J lost 4 bases; unmatched junction nucleotides: 7. CDR3 sequence reads: CASRRTSGGIGETQYF. In nucleotides, the CDR3 is TGTGCCAGCAGGCGGACTAGCGGGGGGATAGGAGAGACCCAGTACTTC.

The rearrangement uses TRBV18 and TRBJ1-2; D not resolved. CDR1 is KGHSH, CDR2 LQKENI, per germline. This CDR3 comprises 15 residues. V dropped 3 bases and J dropped 4 bases, with 15 bases sitting between them. CDR3 sequence: CASSPESVSAYGYTF. CDR3 DNA sequence: TGTGCCAGCTCACCGGAGTCCGTTTCCGCCTATGGCTACACCTTC.

The rearrangement joins TRBV30 to TRBJ1-3; no reliable D call. V was clipped by 4 bases and J by 0 bases, with 10 bases between them. CDR3 size: 14 residues. CDR1 and CDR2 from the germline V gene are GTSNPN and SVGIG (reference sequence). CDR3 bases: TGTGCCTGGACGAGAGACTTCTCTGGAAACACCATATATTTT. Protein product: CAWTRDFSGNTIYF.

The chain carries TRBV5-1 and TRBJ1-3, with a tentative D call TRBD1 (5 bases). Trimming stripped 2 bases from V and 0 bases from J, with 12 bases between. Germline CDR1 is SGHRS and CDR2 is YFSETQ. The CDR3 spans 16 residues. CDR3 in amino acids: CASSFGGGSSGNTIYF. For the CDR3, the DNA is TGCGCCAGCAGCTTTGGCGGGGGAAGCTCTGGAAACACCATATATTTT.

This chain connects TRBV11-3 to TRBJ2-1; a weak D match, TRBD2 (7 bases). There are 17 residues in the CDR3. The ends were cut back, 3 bases at V and 6 bases at J, with 21 bases in the middle. The germline V gene encodes CDR1 SGHNT and CDR2 YENEEA. CDR3 DNA: TGTGCCAGCAGCTTGAGGGGGGGAGGGAGGGGTGCCAATGAGCAGTTCTTC. As protein: CASSLRGGGRGANEQFF.

The chain couples TRBV27 to TRBJ2-3, with 11 nucleotides matching TRBD2. From germline, CDR1 is MNHEY and CDR2 SMNVEV (reference sequence). This CDR3 has 16 residues. Trimming removed 5 bases from V and 7 bases from J; junction bases left unmatched: 11. The DNA for the CDR3 is TGTGCCAGCAGTACACTAGCGGGAGAGTCTATGAATACGCAGTATTTT. It translates to CASSTLAGESMNTQYF.

This clone was counted only a few times. The CDR3 DNA reads as TGTGCCAGCACCGTCGGACAGGGGGCGGGGCGGGAGCAGTACTTC. It encodes CASTVGQGAGREQYF. The V call is TRBV28, the J call TRBJ2-7; 11 bases are a match to TRBD1. There are 15 residues in the CDR3. After removal of 7 bases from V and 7 bases from J, the junction contained 12 bases not matched to a gene. Per germline, CDR1 MDHEN and CDR2 SYDVKM.

The chain recombines TRBV29-1 with TRBJ1-2; 8 nucleotides match TRBD1. This CDR3 is built from 11 residues. Germline CDR1 reads SQVTM; CDR2 reads ANQGSEA. V was pared by 6 bases and J by 3 bases, with 0 bases of the junction left unmatched. CDR3 nucleotide sequence: TGCAGCGTGGACAGGGACTATGGCTACACCTTC. Translated: CSVDRDYGYTF.